The 31 T cell receptor beta chains in this list originate from one sample, sequenced in a study of T cell responses to AZD1222 COVID-19 vaccine. The repertoire was sequenced with immunoSEQ multiplex PCR; TCRdb's copy has only in-frame clones and lacks some. Counted here are around 140,000 clones, more than 85% occurring once; the ten biggest clones make up roughly an eighth. Specimen: peripheral blood, collected after recovery from COVID-19. These receptor sequences come from an adult who had recovered from COVID-19.

V is TRBV28 and J is TRBJ2-7; TRBD2 aligns across 7 bases. The CDR3 is 15 amino acids. Germline V gene sequence: CDR1 MDHEN, CDR2 SYDVKM. J gave up 6 bases and V 5 bases, and 13 bases lay outside the gene matches. The CDR3 coding sequence is TGTGCCAGCAGTACTAGCGCCGCAGGGATTCTCGAGCAGTACTTC. Encoded protein: CASSTSAAGILEQYF.

The genes are TRBV9 and TRBJ1-2, with 7 bases lining up with TRBD1. This CDR3 region has 15 residues. With V trimmed by 0 bases and J by 5 bases, 7 bases remained unmatched. The V gene's germline CDR1 is SGDLS and CDR2 YYNGEE. The CDR3, as DNA: TGTGCCAGCAGCGTAGAGGCAGGGGGATCTTATGGCTACACCTTC. Protein product: CASSVEAGGSYGYTF. Together with reference TRBV9 and TRBJ1-2, the CDR3 gives the full variable domain: DSGVTQTPKHLITATGQRVTLRCSPRSGDLSVYWYQQSLDQGLQFLIQYYNGEERAKGNILERFSAQQFPDLHSELNLSSLELGDSALYFCASSVEAGGSYGYTFGSGTRLTVV.

In nucleotides, the CDR3 is TGCGCCAGCAGCTTGTTAGGGACAGGGGGTCAAGAGACCCAGTACTTC. Protein: CASSLLGTGGQETQYF. This rearrangement joins TRBV5-1 to TRBJ2-5; 11 nucleotides align to TRBD1. The V gene's germline CDR1 is SGHRS and CDR2 YFSETQ. V dropped 1 base and J dropped 2; count of bases not matched to a gene: 4. The CDR3 loop spans 16 amino acids.

The genes are TRBV9 and TRBJ1-1; TRBD1 might be the D (5 bases). CDR1 is SGDLS, CDR2 YYNGEE, per germline. V lost 4 bases to trimming and J lost 1 base, with 17 bases between them. The CDR3 contains 16 residues. The CDR3 bases are TGTGCCAGCAGCCCCCCCCTGGGACGGGGGAACACTGAAGCTTTCTTT. As protein: CASSPPLGRGNTEAFF.

This clone was recorded once. This rearrangement joins TRBV5-5 to TRBJ2-1; 7 bases align to TRBD1. Germline trimming cut 4 bases from V and 14 bases from J; bases unmatched to any gene: 6. Germline loops: CDR1 SGHKS, CDR2 YYEKEE (reference sequence). This CDR3 is built from 11 residues. CDR3 in DNA: TGTGCCAGCAGCCCCGGGACAGTGGAGTTCTTC. It yields the protein CASSPGTVEFF.

The V and J genes are TRBV15 and TRBJ2-2; D not resolved. V was shortened by 1 base and J by 0 bases, with 12 bases between the two germline ends. Germline lookup yields CDR1 LNHNV and CDR2 YYDKDF (reference sequence). This CDR3 is 17 amino acids long. The CDR3 nucleotides are TGTGCCACCAGCAGAGTTCACGGATCTGCGAACACCGGGGAGCTGTTTTTT. As protein: CATSRVHGSANTGELFF.

CDR3 DNA: TGTGCCAGCAGCCCGGACAGGGAACTTTCCGCTTTGCAAACCGGGGAGCTGTTTTTT. This codes for CASSPDRELSALQTGELFF. V is TRBV7-2 and J is TRBJ2-2, with TRBD1 matching 8 bases. The V gene's germline CDR1 is SGHTA and CDR2 FQGNSA. V was pared by 5 bases and J by 5 bases, with 19 bases of the junction left unmatched. The CDR3 runs to 19 residues.

The chain links TRBV11-2 to TRBJ2-1, with TRBD2 identical over 7 bases. Unmatched junction bases numbered 9, after V lost 2 bases and J lost 5 bases. The CDR3 sequence is 16 residues long. Germline-derived CDR1 and CDR2 are SGHAT and FQNNGV. For the CDR3, the DNA is TGTGCCAGCAGCTTACAGGGCAGCGGGACCCACAATGAGCAGTTCTTC. Translated, it gives CASSLQGSGTHNEQFF.

The chain couples TRBV6-5 to TRBJ1-1; TRBD1 is a possible D gene (6 bases). Germline V CDR1 and CDR2: MNHEY, SVGAGI. CDR3 length equals 13 residues. The germline V and J ends were trimmed by 2 bases and 3 bases, with 7 bases remaining between them. The CDR3 nucleotides read TGTGCCAGCAGTTACAGGGGGGACACTGAAGCTTTCTTT. This encodes CASSYRGDTEAFF.

The chain uses TRBV4-1 and TRBJ2-4; D remains unclear. V was trimmed by 0 bases and J by 0 bases, leaving 12 bases between them. CDR1 and CDR2 (germline): MGHRA, YSYEKL. This CDR3 has 17 amino acids. The CDR3 is CASSQDRISLAKNIQYF. The CDR3 nucleotides are TGCGCCAGCAGCCAAGATAGAATTTCTCTAGCCAAAAACATTCAGTACTTC.

J is TRBJ1-2 and V is TRBV11-1; D gene ambiguous. Germline V gene lookup returns CDR1 SGHAT and CDR2 FQDESV (reference sequence). This CDR3 spans 16 amino acids. Trimming removed 5 bases from V and 2 bases from J, with 18 bases in between. The CDR3 DNA is TGTGCCAGCAGCCCAACTTACCCCCCAGCCAACTATGGCTACACCTTC. This sequence encodes CASSPTYPPANYGYTF.

This sequence joins TRBV6-6 and TRBJ2-2; 8 bases fit TRBD1. Trimming took 2 bases from V and 0 from J; bases not matched to a gene: 2. CDR3 length: 16 residues. From germline, CDR1 is MNHNY and CDR2 SVGAGI (reference sequence). The CDR3 loop reads CASSYRQGTNTGELFF. As DNA, the CDR3 is TGTGCCAGCAGTTACCGACAGGGGACGAACACCGGGGAGCTGTTTTTT.

V usage is TRBV7-6 and J usage is TRBJ1-1; 8 bases map to TRBD1. The CDR3 extends over 16 amino acids. Germline assignment: CDR1 SGHVS and CDR2 FNYEAQ. Trimming cost V 0 bases and J 1 base; bases outside gene matches: 4. The CDR3 bases are TGTGCCAGCAGCTTAGCTCTCAGGGGGCCGAACACTGAAGCTTTCTTT. It yields the protein CASSLALRGPNTEAFF.

CDR3 DNA: TGTGCCAGCACCCTGGGACAGGGCAATCAGCCCCAGCATTTT. Protein sequence: CASTLGQGNQPQHF. The chain couples TRBV28 to TRBJ1-5; 8 bases map to TRBD1. Trimming took 7 bases from V and 2 from J; bases not matched to a gene: 4. The CDR3 extends over 14 amino acids. Germline lookup yields CDR1 MDHEN and CDR2 SYDVKM.

V usage is TRBV28 and J usage is TRBJ1-4; no definite D call. The germline gives CDR1 MDHEN, CDR2 SYDVKM. The CDR3 sequence is 13 residues long. The V end was cut by 2 bases, the J end by 5 bases, with 6 bases between. CDR3 bases: TGTGCCAGCAGTTTAGGATGGAATGAAAAACTGTTTTTT. Translated, it gives CASSLGWNEKLFF.

The V gene is TRBV9, the J gene TRBJ2-3; 12 nucleotides agree with TRBD1. The CDR3 totals 18 residues. Germline assignment: CDR1 SGDLS and CDR2 YYNGEE. The V and J ends lost 3 bases and 0 bases, in that order; junction bases with no gene match: 8. This chain's CDR3 is CASSAGQGAIISTDTQYF. The CDR3 DNA sequence: TGTGCCAGCAGCGCGGGACAGGGGGCGATTATTAGCACAGATACGCAGTATTTT.

This clone has only one observation. The V gene is TRBV29-1, the J gene TRBJ2-7, with D possibly TRBD1 on 6 matching bases. The CDR3 runs 14 residues. Germline lookup yields CDR1 SQVTM and CDR2 ANQGSEA. Trimming stripped 4 bases from V and 4 bases from J, with 17 bases between. The CDR3 DNA reads as TGCAGCGTTGCCGGACAGCGTTCGGGGTACGAGCAGTACTTC. It specifies CSVAGQRSGYEQYF.

The chain uses TRBV11-2 and TRBJ2-7; D call uncertain. Germline CDR1 reads SGHAT; CDR2 reads FQNNGV. V lost 3 bases to trimming and J lost 3 bases, with 12 bases between them. The CDR3 is 14 amino acids. CDR3 sequence: CASSLMALGYEQYF. In nucleotides, the CDR3 is TGTGCCAGCAGCTTGATGGCCCTAGGCTACGAGCAGTACTTC.

This clone was observed a handful of times. This sequence joins TRBV4-1 and TRBJ1-5; the D is unclear. V lost 3 bases and J lost 7, with 16 bases in between. This CDR3 comprises 15 residues. The germline V gene has CDR1 MGHRA and CDR2 YSYEKL. The CDR3 coding sequence is TGCGCCAGCAGCCAGGGAGCAGTGGAGGCGCAGCCCCAGCATTTT. This translates into CASSQGAVEAQPQHF.

The J gene is TRBJ1-1, the V gene TRBV6-5, with D possibly being TRBD1 (5 bases). V shed 2 bases and J shed 2 bases, with 12 bases lying between them. This CDR3 comprises 15 residues. Germline V gene data show CDR1 as MNHEY and CDR2 as SVGAGI. The CDR3 spells CASSYEGNTNTEAFF. The CDR3 coding sequence is TGTGCCAGCAGTTACGAGGGGAACACTAACACTGAAGCTTTCTTT.

The CDR3: CASSDPFEGGMRNEQFF. The CDR3 coding sequence is TGTGCCAGCAGTGACCCCTTTGAGGGAGGAATGAGGAATGAGCAGTTCTTC. This rearrangement joins TRBV6-4 to TRBJ2-1; a possible D gene is TRBD2 (6 bases). CDR1 and CDR2 (germline): MRHNA, SNTAGT. The length of the CDR3 is 17 residues. The V and J ends lost 2 bases and 7 bases respectively, with 21 bases between them.

The genes are TRBV30 and TRBJ1-5; tentative D call: TRBD1 (5 bases). Trimming cost V 0 bases and J 5 bases, with 14 bases left between them. Germline CDR1 and CDR2: GTSNPN and SVGIG (reference sequence). This CDR3 region has 15 residues. The CDR3 loop is CAWSVWGRKDQPQHF. The CDR3 bases are TGTGCCTGGAGTGTTTGGGGACGGAAAGATCAGCCCCAGCATTTT.

The rearrangement links TRBV28 to TRBJ2-3, with 8 bases that match TRBD2. The CDR3 spans 18 residues. V trimming: 2 bases; J trimming: 2 bases; junction bases outside the gene matches: 12. Germline CDR1 MDHEN, CDR2 SYDVKM. This CDR3 is CASSLPNPGLVTTDTQYF. As DNA, the CDR3 is TGTGCCAGCAGTTTACCCAATCCGGGACTAGTGACCACAGATACGCAGTATTTT.

V and J are TRBV14 and TRBJ2-5; no definite D call. The CDR3 sequence is 13 residues long. In germline, CDR1 is SGHDN, CDR2 FVKESK. V was shortened by 0 bases and J by 4 bases, with 6 bases between the two germline ends. The CDR3 is CASSQDRRETQYF. CDR3 bases: TGTGCCAGCAGCCAAGATAGGAGAGAGACCCAGTACTTC.

The gene calls are TRBV28 and TRBJ2-2; a weak D match, TRBD1 (5 bases). Germline V gives CDR1 MDHEN, CDR2 SYDVKM. The CDR3 is made up of 18 amino acids. Trimming cost V 1 base and J 5 bases, with 20 bases left between them. The CDR3 DNA is TGTGCCAGCAGTTTATTGGTAGGCAGGGCTCAAGGGACCGGGGAGCTGTTTTTT. Its translation is CASSLLVGRAQGTGELFF. The complete variable domain, with remaining parts taken from reference TRBV28 and TRBJ2-2, reads DVKVTQSSRYLVKRTGEKVFLECVQDMDHENMFWYRQDPGLGLRLIYFSYDVKMKEKGDIPEGYSVSREKKERFSLILESASTNQTSMYLCASSLLVGRAQGTGELFFGEGSRLTVL.

The genes are TRBV5-6 and TRBJ1-1; no clear D gene. The CDR3 loop spans 12 amino acids. Looked up from germline, CDR1 is SGHDT and CDR2 is YYEEEE. Trimming removed 10 bases at V and 3 bases at J, with 13 bases between. DNA of the CDR3: TGTGCCTCCTCGGGGTTTGACACTGAAGCTTTCTTT. Translated: CASSGFDTEAFF.

This clone showed up just once. The chain employs TRBV11-2 and TRBJ2-7, with a weak D call TRBD2 (6 bases). V lost 4 bases, J lost 1 base, and 8 bases lay in between. Germline lookup yields CDR1 SGHAT and CDR2 FQNNGV. This CDR3 region has 13 residues. In DNA form, the CDR3 reads TGTGCCAGCAGCTACGGGACTTCCTACGAGCAGTACTTC. Translating it yields CASSYGTSYEQYF.

The chain employs TRBV28 and TRBJ2-4; 7 bases align to TRBD1. Trimming removed 6 bases from V and 7 bases from J; junction bases left unmatched: 9. The CDR3 is 14 amino acids. Germline lookup yields CDR1 MDHEN and CDR2 SYDVKM. DNA for the CDR3: TGTGCCAGCAGGTGGCAGGGGGTAGACAACATTCAGTACTTC. It encodes CASRWQGVDNIQYF.

The genes are TRBV19 and TRBJ2-5; TRBD1 might be the D (5 bases). In germline, CDR1 is LNHDA, CDR2 SQIVND (reference sequence). This CDR3 is built from 15 residues. The V end was cut by 2 bases, the J end by 3 bases, with 13 bases between. CDR3 region: CASSILAGREETQYF. The CDR3 DNA reads as TGTGCCAGTAGTATATTAGCAGGCAGGGAAGAGACCCAGTACTTC.

The chain uses TRBV30 and TRBJ2-4, with D possibly TRBD2 on 5 matching bases. In germline, CDR1 is GTSNPN, CDR2 SVGIG (reference sequence). V lost 4 bases, J lost 2 bases, and 15 bases lay in between. The CDR3 covers 15 residues. The CDR3 DNA reads TGTGCCTGGACGGTAGGAGGTATGACCAAAAACATTCAGTACTTC. It codes for CAWTVGGMTKNIQYF.

V and J are TRBV9 and TRBJ2-1; TRBD2 matches at 12 bases. This CDR3 contains 18 residues. Trimming took 2 bases from V and 3 from J; bases not matched to a gene: 9. Germline lookup yields CDR1 SGDLS and CDR2 YYNGEE. The CDR3 sequence is CASSVTGLGLAGYNEQFF. DNA for the CDR3: TGTGCCAGCAGCGTGACCGGACTGGGACTAGCGGGCTACAATGAGCAGTTCTTC.